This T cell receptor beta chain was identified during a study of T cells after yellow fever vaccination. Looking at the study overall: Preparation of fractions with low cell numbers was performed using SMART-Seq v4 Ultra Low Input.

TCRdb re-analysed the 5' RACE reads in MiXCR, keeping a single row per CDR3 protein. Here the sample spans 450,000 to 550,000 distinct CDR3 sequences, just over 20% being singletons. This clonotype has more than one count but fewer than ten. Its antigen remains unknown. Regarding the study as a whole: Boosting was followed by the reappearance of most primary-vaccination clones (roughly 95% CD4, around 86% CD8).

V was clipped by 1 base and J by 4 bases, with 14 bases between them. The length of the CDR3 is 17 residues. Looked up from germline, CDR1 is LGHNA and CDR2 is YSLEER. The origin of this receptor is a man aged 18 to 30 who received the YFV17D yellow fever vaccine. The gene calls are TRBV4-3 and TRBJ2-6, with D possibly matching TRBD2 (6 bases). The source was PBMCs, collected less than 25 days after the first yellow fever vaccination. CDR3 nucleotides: TGCGCCAGCAGCCAAGTACCTGGAGGGGACGGGGCCAACGTCCTGACTTTC. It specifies CASSQVPGGDGANVLTF.